These T cell receptor beta chains were read from a single sample in a study of T-cell memory formation after mild COVID-19. TCRdb itself ran the 5' RACE reads through MiXCR, one entry per CDR3 protein. The sample has 130,000 to 150,000 distinct CDR3 sequences, under 7% seen once. Sequenced input: PBMCs or a T cell subset sorted from them (not recorded which). Receptors originate from an adult woman who had mild COVID-19 (a few samples of this study predate the infection). Cell type and time point are not known. Both conserved end residues are part of each CDR3. The listing skips clone size in some rows; elsewhere it reads once, few, many or a size class.

J,V,size,CDR3
TRBJ1-5,TRBV12-3/TRBV12-4,many,CASSLTGLSQPQHF
TRBJ2-7,TRBV12-3/TRBV12-4,-,CASTRTNHEQYF
TRBJ2-5,TRBV4-3,many,CASSLGGTGGAETQYF
TRBJ2-7,TRBV6-5,-,CASSSRSGSNYEQYF
TRBJ1-1,TRBV20-1,many,CSASGLNPGSEAFF
TRBJ1-5,TRBV6-2/TRBV6-3,-,CASSFLGGSNQPQHF
TRBJ2-3,TRBV6-2/TRBV6-3,many,CASSYDRDSPGISTDTQYF
TRBJ2-2,TRBV5-1,-,CASSLALDGPPAGELFF
TRBJ1-2,TRBV10-3,-,CAIQIQGGGYTF
TRBJ2-7,TRBV18,-,CASSPLEGGEQYF
TRBJ2-1,TRBV15,many,CATSRGDVHNEQFF
TRBJ1-2,TRBV3-1,many,CASSPSINYGYTF
TRBJ2-7,TRBV11-3,-,CASSRQGLSYEQYF
TRBJ2-5,TRBV6-4,many,CARKHRGHLQETQYF
TRBJ2-1,TRBV12-3/TRBV12-4,many,CASSLGTVYNEQFF
TRBJ2-3,TRBV12-3/TRBV12-4,many,CASTHRGADTQYF
TRBJ1-5,TRBV3-1,many,CASSLRTVNQPQHF